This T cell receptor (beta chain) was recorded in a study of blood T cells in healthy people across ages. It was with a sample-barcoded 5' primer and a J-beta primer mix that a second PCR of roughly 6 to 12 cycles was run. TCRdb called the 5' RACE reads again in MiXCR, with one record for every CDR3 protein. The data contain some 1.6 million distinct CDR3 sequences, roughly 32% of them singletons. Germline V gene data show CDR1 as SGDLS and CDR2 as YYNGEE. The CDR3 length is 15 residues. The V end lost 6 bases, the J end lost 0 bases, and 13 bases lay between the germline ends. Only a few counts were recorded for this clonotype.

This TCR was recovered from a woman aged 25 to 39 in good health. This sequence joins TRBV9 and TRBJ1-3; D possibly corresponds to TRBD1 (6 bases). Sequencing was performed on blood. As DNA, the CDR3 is TGTGCCAGCAACTTATCAGGGGCCTCTGGAAACACCATATATTTT. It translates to CASNLSGASGNTIYF.